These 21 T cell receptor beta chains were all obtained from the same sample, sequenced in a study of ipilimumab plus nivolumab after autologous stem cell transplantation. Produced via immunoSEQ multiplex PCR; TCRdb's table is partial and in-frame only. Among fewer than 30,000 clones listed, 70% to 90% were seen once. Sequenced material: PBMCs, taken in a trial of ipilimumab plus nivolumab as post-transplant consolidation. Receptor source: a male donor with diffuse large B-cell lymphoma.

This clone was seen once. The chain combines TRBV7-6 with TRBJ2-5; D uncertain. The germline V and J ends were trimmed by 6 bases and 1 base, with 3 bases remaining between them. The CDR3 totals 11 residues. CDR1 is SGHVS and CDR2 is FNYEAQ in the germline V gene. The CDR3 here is CASSPQETQYF. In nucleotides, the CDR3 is TGTGCCAGCAGTCCCCAAGAGACCCAGTACTTC. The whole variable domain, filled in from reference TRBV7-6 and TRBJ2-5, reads GAGVSQSPRYKVTKRGQDVALRCDPISGHVSLYWYRQALGQGPEFLTYFNYEAQQDKSGLPNDRFSAERPEGSISTLTIQRTEQRDSAMYRCASSPQETQYFGPGTRLLVL.

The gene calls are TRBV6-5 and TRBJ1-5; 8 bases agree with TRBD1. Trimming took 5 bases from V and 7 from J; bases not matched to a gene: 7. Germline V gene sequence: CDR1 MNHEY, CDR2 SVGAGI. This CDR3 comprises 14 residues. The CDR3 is CASSPGQGSQPQHF. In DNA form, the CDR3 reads TGTGCCAGCAGTCCTGGACAGGGATCACAGCCCCAGCATTTT.

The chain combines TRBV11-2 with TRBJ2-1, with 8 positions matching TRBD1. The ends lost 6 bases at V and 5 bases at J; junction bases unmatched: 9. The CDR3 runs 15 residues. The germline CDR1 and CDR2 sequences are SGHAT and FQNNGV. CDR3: CASRARDRSHNEQFF. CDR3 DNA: TGTGCCAGCAGGGCACGGGACAGGTCCCACAATGAGCAGTTCTTC.

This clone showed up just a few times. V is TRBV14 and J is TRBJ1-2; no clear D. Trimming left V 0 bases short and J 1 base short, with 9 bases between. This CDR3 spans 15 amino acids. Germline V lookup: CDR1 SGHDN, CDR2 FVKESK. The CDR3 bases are TGTGCCAGCAGCCAAGATATCGCCATTAACTATGGCTACACCTTC. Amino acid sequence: CASSQDIAINYGYTF.

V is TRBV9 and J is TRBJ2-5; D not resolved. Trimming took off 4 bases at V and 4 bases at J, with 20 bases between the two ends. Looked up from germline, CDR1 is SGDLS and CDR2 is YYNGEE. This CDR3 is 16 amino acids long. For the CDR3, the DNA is TGTGCCAGCAGCCCTCAGGACCGGATCCGGGTAGAGACCCAGTACTTC. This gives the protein CASSPQDRIRVETQYF.

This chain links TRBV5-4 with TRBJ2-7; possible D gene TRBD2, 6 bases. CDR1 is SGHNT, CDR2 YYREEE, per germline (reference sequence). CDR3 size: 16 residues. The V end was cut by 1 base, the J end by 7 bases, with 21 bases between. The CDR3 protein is CASSLSSGTHEGEQYF. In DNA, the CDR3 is TGTGCCAGCAGCTTGAGTAGCGGCACCCATGAGGGGGAGCAGTACTTC.

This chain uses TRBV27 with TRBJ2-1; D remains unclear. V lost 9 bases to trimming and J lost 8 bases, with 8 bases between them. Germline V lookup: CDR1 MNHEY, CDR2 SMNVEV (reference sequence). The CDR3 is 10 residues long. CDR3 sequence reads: CASGSDEQFF. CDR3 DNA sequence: TGTGCCAGTGGGTCCGATGAGCAGTTCTTC.

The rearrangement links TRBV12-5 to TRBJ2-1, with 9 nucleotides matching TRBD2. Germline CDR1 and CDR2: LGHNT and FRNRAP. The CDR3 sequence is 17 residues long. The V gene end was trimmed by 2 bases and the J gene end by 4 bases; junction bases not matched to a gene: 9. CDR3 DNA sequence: TGTGCTAGTGGTTTGCTCCCCCGGGCGGGGGGGTACAATGAGCAGTTCTTC. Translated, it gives CASGLLPRAGGYNEQFF. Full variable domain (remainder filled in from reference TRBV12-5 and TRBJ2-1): DARVTQTPRHKVTEMGQEVTMRCQPILGHNTVFWYRQTMMQGLELLAYFRNRAPLDDSGMPKDRFSAEMPDATLATLKIQPSEPRDSAVYFCASGLLPRAGGYNEQFFGPGTRLTVL.

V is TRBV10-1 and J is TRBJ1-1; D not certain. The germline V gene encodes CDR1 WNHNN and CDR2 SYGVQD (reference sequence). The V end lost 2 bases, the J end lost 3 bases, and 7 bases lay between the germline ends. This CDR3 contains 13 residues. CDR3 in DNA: TGCGCCAGCAGTGAGGATTCGGACACTGAAGCTTTCTTT. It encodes CASSEDSDTEAFF.

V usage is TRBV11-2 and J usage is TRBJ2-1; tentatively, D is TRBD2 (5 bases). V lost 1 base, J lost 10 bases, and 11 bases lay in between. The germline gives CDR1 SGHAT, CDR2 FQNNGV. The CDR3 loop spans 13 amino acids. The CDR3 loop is CASSLAATREQFF. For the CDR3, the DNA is TGTGCCAGCAGCTTAGCCGCAACTAGGGAGCAGTTCTTC.

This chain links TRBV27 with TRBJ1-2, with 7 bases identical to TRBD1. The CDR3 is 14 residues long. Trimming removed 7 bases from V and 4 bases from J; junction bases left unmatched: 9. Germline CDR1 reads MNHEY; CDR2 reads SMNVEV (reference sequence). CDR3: CASKGGDSSYGYTF. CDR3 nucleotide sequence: TGTGCCAGCAAGGGGGGGGACAGCTCCTATGGCTACACCTTC.

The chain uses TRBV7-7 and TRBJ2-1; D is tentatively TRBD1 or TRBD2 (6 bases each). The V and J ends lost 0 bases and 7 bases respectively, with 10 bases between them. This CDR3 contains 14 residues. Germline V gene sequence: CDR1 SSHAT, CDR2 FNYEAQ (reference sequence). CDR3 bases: TGTGCCAGCAGCTTAGCGGGGGGCAATAATGAGCAGTTCTTC. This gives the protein CASSLAGGNNEQFF.

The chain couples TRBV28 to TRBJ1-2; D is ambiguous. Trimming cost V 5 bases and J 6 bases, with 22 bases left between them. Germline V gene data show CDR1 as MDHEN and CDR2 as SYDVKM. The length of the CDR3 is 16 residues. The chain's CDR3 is CASSPSLSSWVDGYTF. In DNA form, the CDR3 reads TGTGCCAGCAGTCCCAGCCTAAGCAGTTGGGTGGATGGCTACACCTTC.

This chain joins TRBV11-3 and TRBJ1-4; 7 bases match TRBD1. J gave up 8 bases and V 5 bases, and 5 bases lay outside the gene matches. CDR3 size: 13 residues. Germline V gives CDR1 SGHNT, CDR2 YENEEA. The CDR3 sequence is CASSRGRGEKLFF. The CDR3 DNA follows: TGTGCCAGCAGCCGCGGCAGGGGGGAAAAACTGTTTTTT.

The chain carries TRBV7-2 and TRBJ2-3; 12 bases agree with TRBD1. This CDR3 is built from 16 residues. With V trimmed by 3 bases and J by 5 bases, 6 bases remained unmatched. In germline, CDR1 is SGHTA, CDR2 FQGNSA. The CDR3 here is CASSFPGQGAIDTQYF. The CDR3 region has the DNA TGTGCCAGCAGCTTCCCGGGACAGGGGGCCATAGATACGCAGTATTTT.

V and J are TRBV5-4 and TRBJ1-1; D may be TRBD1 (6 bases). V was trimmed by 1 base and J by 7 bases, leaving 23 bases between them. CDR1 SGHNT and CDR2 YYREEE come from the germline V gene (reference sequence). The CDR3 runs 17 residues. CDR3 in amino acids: CASSLWPPGQGRGEAFF. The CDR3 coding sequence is TGTGCCAGCAGCTTGTGGCCCCCGGGGCAGGGGAGGGGTGAAGCTTTCTTT.

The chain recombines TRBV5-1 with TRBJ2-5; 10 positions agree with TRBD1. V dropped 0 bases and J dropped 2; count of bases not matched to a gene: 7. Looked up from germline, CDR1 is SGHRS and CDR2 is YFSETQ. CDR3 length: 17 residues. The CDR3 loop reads CASSLAGTGAQQETQYF. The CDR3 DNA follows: TGCGCCAGCAGCTTGGCTGGGACAGGGGCACAACAAGAGACCCAGTACTTC.

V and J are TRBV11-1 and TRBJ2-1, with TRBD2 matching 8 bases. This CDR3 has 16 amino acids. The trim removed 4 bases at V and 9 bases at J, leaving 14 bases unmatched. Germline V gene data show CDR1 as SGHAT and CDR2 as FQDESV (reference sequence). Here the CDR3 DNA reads TGTGCCAGCAGCTCATCCGGACTAGCCATCCCAGGTGAGCAGTTCTTC. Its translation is CASSSSGLAIPGEQFF.

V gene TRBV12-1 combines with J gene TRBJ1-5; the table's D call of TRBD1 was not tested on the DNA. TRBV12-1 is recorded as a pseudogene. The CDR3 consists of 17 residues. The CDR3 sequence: CASRDLIHTGGGQPQHF. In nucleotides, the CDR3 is TGTGCCAGCAGGGATCTAATACACACAGGGGGCGGCCAGCCCCAGCATTTT.

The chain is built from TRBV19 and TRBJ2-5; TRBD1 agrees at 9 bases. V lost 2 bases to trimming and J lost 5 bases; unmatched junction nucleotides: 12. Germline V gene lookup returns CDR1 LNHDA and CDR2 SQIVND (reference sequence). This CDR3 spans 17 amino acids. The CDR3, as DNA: TGTGCCAGTAGTATATTGGGACAGGGCCGTCCGCCGGAGACCCAGTACTTC. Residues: CASSILGQGRPPETQYF.

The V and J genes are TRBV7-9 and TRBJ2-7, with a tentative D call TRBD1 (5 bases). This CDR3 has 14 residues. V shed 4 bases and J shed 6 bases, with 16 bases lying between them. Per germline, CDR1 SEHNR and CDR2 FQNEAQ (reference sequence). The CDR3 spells CASSWGRTSIEQYF. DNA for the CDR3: TGTGCCAGCAGCTGGGGCCGGACGTCTATCGAGCAGTACTTC.